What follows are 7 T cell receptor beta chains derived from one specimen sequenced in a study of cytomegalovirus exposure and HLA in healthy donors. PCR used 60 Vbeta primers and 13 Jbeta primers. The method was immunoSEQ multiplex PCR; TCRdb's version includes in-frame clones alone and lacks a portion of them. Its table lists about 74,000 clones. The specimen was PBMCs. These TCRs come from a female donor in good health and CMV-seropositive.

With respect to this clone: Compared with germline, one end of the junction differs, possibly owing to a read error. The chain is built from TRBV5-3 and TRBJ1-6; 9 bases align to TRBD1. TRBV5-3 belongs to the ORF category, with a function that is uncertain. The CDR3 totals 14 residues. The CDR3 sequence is CVRSVYRGPSPLHF. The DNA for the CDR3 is TGTGTCAGAAGCGTTTACAGGGGGCCGTCACCCCTCCACTTT.

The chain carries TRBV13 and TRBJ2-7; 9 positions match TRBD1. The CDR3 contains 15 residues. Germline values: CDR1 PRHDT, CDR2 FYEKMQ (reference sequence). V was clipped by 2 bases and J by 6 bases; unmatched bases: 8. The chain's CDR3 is CASSLTGTGPSEQYF. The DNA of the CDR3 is TGTGCCAGCAGCTTAACCGGGACAGGGCCATCCGAGCAGTACTTC.

The CDR3 nucleotides read TGTGCCAGCAGCCCGGGGACAGGGGCCTACGAGCAGTACTTC. Its translation: CASSPGTGAYEQYF. The rearrangement links TRBV7-6 to TRBJ2-7, with 10 nucleotides matching TRBD1. CDR1 is SGHVS and CDR2 is FNYEAQ in the germline V gene. This CDR3 spans 14 amino acids. Trimming took 5 bases from V and 2 from J; bases not matched to a gene: 3. The whole variable domain, filled in from reference TRBV7-6 and TRBJ2-7, reads GAGVSQSPRYKVTKRGQDVALRCDPISGHVSLYWYRQALGQGPEFLTYFNYEAQQDKSGLPNDRFSAERPEGSISTLTIQRTEQRDSAMYRCASSPGTGAYEQYFGPGTRLTVT.

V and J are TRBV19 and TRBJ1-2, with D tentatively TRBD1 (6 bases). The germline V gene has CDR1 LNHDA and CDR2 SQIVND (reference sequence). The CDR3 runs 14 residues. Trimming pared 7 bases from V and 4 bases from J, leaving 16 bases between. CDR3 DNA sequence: TGTGCCAGTACCAACTCCGGGACACGCTATGGCTACACCTTC. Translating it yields CASTNSGTRYGYTF. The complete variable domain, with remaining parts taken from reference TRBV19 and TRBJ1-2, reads DGGITQSPKYLFRKEGQNVTLSCEQNLNHDAMYWYRQDPGQGLRLIYYSQIVNDFQKGDIAEGYSVSREKKESFPLTVTSAQKNPTAFYLCASTNSGTRYGYTFGSGTRLTVV.

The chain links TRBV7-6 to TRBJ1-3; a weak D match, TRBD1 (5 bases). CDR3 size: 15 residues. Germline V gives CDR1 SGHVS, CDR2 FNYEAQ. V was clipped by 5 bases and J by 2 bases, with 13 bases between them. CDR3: CASSQNGHTGNTIYF. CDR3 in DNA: TGTGCCAGCAGCCAAAATGGACACACTGGAAACACCATATATTTT.

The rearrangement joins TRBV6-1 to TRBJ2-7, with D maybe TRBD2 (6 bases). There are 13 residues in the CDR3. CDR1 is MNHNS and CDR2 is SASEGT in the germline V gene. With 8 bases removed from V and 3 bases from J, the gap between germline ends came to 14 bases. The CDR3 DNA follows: TGTGCCAGCCATATAGGGACTCGCTACGAGCAGTACTTC. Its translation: CASHIGTRYEQYF.

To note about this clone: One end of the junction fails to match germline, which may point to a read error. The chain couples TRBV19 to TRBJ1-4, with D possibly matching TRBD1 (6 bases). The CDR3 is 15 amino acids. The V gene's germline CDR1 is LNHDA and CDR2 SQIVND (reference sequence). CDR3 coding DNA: TGTGCCAGTAGTTCAGCCGGGACAACTAATGAAAAGCTGTTTTTT. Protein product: CASSSAGTTNEKLFF.